The 23 T cell receptor beta chains given below trace back to one sample, sequenced in a study of CD8 T cells in ankylosing spondylitis. Study observations and caveats: Within ankylosing spondylitis blood, a TCR beta motif made up of seven or eight highly homologous variants appeared to be characteristic.

These receptors have no known antigen. TCRdb recomputed calls from the 5' RACE reads with MiXCR, one row per CDR3 protein. The repertoire holds about 130,000 distinct CDR3 sequences, with roughly 15% as singletons. The sequenced sample consisted of blood, either unsorted or a sorted T cell fraction (not recorded which). The source of these receptors is a male donor with ankylosing spondylitis.

The rearrangement uses TRBV28 and TRBJ1-2; 8 nucleotides align to TRBD1. CDR3 length: 15 amino acids. From germline, CDR1 is MDHEN and CDR2 SYDVKM. The ends lost 5 bases at V and 8 bases at J; junction bases unmatched: 13. The CDR3 region is CASSPRTGRAYGYTF. Written as DNA, the CDR3 is TGTGCCAGCAGTCCGCGGACAGGGAGGGCCTACGGCTACACCTTC.

This clonotype was counted a few times. CDR3 nucleotide sequence: TGTGCCAGCAGTTACGTTGCGGGACGCTCCTACGAGCAGTACTTC. Translating it yields CASSYVAGRSYEQYF. The chain employs TRBV6-2 or TRBV6-3 and TRBJ2-7; perhaps TRBD2 as D (6 bases). The V end was cut by 2 bases, the J end by 0 bases, with 11 bases between. Per germline, CDR1 MNHEY and CDR2 SVGEGT. The CDR3 length is 15 residues.

This chain connects TRBV27 to TRBJ2-1; TRBD2 is a possible D gene (5 bases). The V gene lost 5 bases and the J gene lost 1 base, with 12 bases spanning the gap. The germline V gene encodes CDR1 MNHEY and CDR2 SMNVEV (reference sequence). The CDR3 consists of 15 residues. CDR3 protein: CASSPADGSYNEQFF. CDR3 nucleotides: TGTGCCAGCAGTCCAGCGGATGGTTCCTACAATGAGCAGTTCTTC.

This clonotype appeared a few times. This chain joins TRBV7-6 and TRBJ1-1; D is unresolved. Between the trimmed V and J ends, which lost 5 bases and 0 bases, there was a span of 10 bases. Looked up from germline, CDR1 is SGHVS and CDR2 is FNYEAQ. The CDR3 runs 14 residues. CDR3 DNA sequence: TGTGCCAGCAGCCCCCCCATAATGAACACTGAAGCTTTCTTT. The encoded protein is CASSPPIMNTEAFF.

This clonotype was picked up a small number of times. The genes are TRBV19 and TRBJ1-5, with 9 bases fitting TRBD1. CDR1 LNHDA and CDR2 SQIVND come from the germline V gene (reference sequence). CDR3 length: 15 residues. V lost 6 bases to trimming and J lost 2 bases; unmatched junction nucleotides: 5. The DNA for the CDR3 is TGTGCCAGTAGATGGGGGACAGGGCGCAATCAGCCCCAGCATTTT. It codes for CASRWGTGRNQPQHF.

This rearrangement joins TRBV5-6 to TRBJ2-5; D remains ambiguous. The CDR3 extends over 13 amino acids. V gave up 0 bases and J gave up 2 bases, with 5 bases separating them. CDR1 SGHDT and CDR2 YYEEEE come from the germline V gene. The CDR3 nucleotides are TGTGCCAGCAGCTTGGGGCCGCAAGAGACCCAGTACTTC. Its protein product is CASSLGPQETQYF.

The chain is built from TRBV28 and TRBJ2-7; maybe TRBD2 (5 bases). The CDR3 extends over 13 amino acids. Trimming took 7 bases from V and 6 from J, leaving 16 bases between them. CDR1 and CDR2 from the germline V gene are MDHEN and SYDVKM. The CDR3 region is CASTQPGVAEQYF. DNA for the CDR3: TGTGCCAGCACCCAGCCCGGGGTCGCCGAGCAGTACTTC.

The sample holds many counts of this clonotype. V usage is TRBV7-8 and J usage is TRBJ2-7; no reliable D call. The germline V and J ends were trimmed by 1 base and 1 base, with 8 bases remaining between them. Germline V CDR1 and CDR2: SGHVS, FQNEAQ. The CDR3 is 14 amino acids. CDR3 residues: CASSLDLGSYEQYF. CDR3 nucleotide sequence: TGTGCCAGCAGCTTAGATCTGGGTTCCTACGAGCAGTACTTC. Full variable domain (missing parts from reference TRBV7-8 and TRBJ2-7): GAGVSQSPRYKVAKRGQDVALRCDPISGHVSLFWYQQALGQGPEFLTYFQNEAQLDKSGLPSDRFFAERPEGSVSTLKIQRTQQEDSAVYLCASSLDLGSYEQYFGPGTRLTVT.

This clonotype has just a few counts. The rearrangement links TRBV7-2 to TRBJ2-1, with 15 bases matching TRBD2. This CDR3 region has 16 residues. Trimming cost V 4 bases and J 6 bases; bases outside gene matches: 4. Germline assignment: CDR1 SGHTA and CDR2 FQGNSA. CDR3 amino acids: CASSWGLAGGGNEQFF. In nucleotides, the CDR3 is TGTGCCAGCAGCTGGGGACTAGCGGGAGGAGGCAATGAGCAGTTCTTC.

This clonotype was detected only a few times. The rearrangement joins TRBV24-1 to TRBJ2-2, with D possibly TRBD2 on 5 matching bases. This CDR3 has 14 amino acids. Trimming removed 8 bases at V and 0 bases at J, with 9 bases between. Germline V CDR1 and CDR2: KGHDR, SFDVKD. The CDR3 DNA sequence: TGTGCCACCACCGGGAATTCGAACACCGGGGAGCTGTTTTTT. Its translation: CATTGNSNTGELFF.

A single count supports this clonotype. CDR3 sequence reads: CATSGKGAPYNEQFF. The CDR3 nucleotides read TGTGCCACCAGTGGGAAAGGGGCACCCTACAATGAGCAGTTCTTC. V is TRBV24-1 and J is TRBJ2-1, with a tentative D call TRBD1 (5 bases). Germline assignment: CDR1 KGHDR and CDR2 SFDVKD. Between the trimmed V and J ends, which lost 5 bases and 2 bases, there was a span of 12 bases. The CDR3 runs to 15 residues.

This clonotype was observed a handful of times. The V gene is TRBV3-1, the J gene TRBJ2-2; 14 bases are a match to TRBD2. Per germline, CDR1 LGHDT and CDR2 YNNKEL (reference sequence). This CDR3 comprises 17 residues. V dropped 1 base and J dropped 9; count of bases not matched to a gene: 7. The CDR3 DNA is TGTGCCAGCAGCCAAGTCCCGGGACTAGCGGGAGTCCGGGAGCTGTTTTTT. It codes for CASSQVPGLAGVRELFF.

The chain has TRBV7-9 and TRBJ1-2; D is undetermined. V shed 1 base and J shed 7 bases, with 4 bases lying between them. CDR1 is SEHNR and CDR2 is FQNEAQ in the germline V gene (reference sequence). This CDR3 region has 11 residues. The CDR3 DNA reads TGTGCCAGCAGCTTAGACGGTGGCTACACCTTC. Translation: CASSLDGGYTF.

The chain uses TRBV7-6 and TRBJ2-1; 7 bases align to TRBD2. From germline, CDR1 is SGHVS and CDR2 FNYEAQ. V gave up 3 bases and J gave up 4 bases; unmatched junction bases: 6. The CDR3 is 15 residues long. The CDR3: CASSFRLAEYNEQFF. In DNA, the CDR3 is TGTGCCAGCAGCTTTAGGCTAGCGGAGTACAATGAGCAGTTCTTC.

The rearrangement links TRBV7-9 to TRBJ1-5, with D unresolved. Germline V gene lookup returns CDR1 SEHNR and CDR2 FQNEAQ (reference sequence). Trimming took off 5 bases at V and 0 bases at J, with 8 bases between the two ends. The CDR3 length is 14 residues. The CDR3 loop is CASSALHSNQPQHF. CDR3 nucleotide sequence: TGTGCCAGCAGCGCGTTGCATAGCAATCAGCCCCAGCATTTT.

V gene TRBV27 combines with J gene TRBJ2-7; 7 bases line up with TRBD1. This CDR3 is built from 14 residues. After removal of 3 bases from V and 9 bases from J, the junction contained 11 bases not matched to a gene. Germline V gene lookup returns CDR1 MNHEY and CDR2 SMNVEV (reference sequence). The CDR3 spells CASSFRQGYSVQYF. In nucleotides, the CDR3 is TGTGCCAGCAGTTTTCGACAGGGTTATAGTGTGCAGTACTTC.

The chain recombines TRBV3-1 with TRBJ2-7; tentatively, D is TRBD1 (5 bases). Germline lookup yields CDR1 LGHDT and CDR2 YNNKEL (reference sequence). The CDR3 contains 11 residues. Trimming removed 8 bases from V and 4 bases from J, with 9 bases in between. CDR3 amino acids: CASGHRYEQYF. The CDR3 DNA reads as TGTGCCAGCGGACATAGATACGAGCAGTACTTC.

The chain carries TRBV7-9 and TRBJ2-7; 13 nucleotides align to TRBD2. Germline V CDR1 and CDR2: SEHNR, FQNEAQ (reference sequence). With V trimmed by 5 bases and J by 0 bases, 4 bases remained unmatched. The CDR3 is 16 residues long. For the CDR3, the DNA is TGTGCCAGCAGCCCGGGACTAGCGGGACGCTCCTACGAGCAGTACTTC. Protein product: CASSPGLAGRSYEQYF.

The V call is TRBV27, the J call TRBJ1-5; TRBD1 is a possible D gene (5 bases). The germline gives CDR1 MNHEY, CDR2 SMNVEV (reference sequence). The CDR3 loop spans 14 amino acids. Trimming removed 8 bases from V and 0 bases from J, with 11 bases in between. The CDR3: CASGAAYSNQPQHF. For the CDR3, the DNA is TGTGCCAGCGGGGCCGCCTATAGCAATCAGCCCCAGCATTTT.

The rearrangement uses TRBV5-1 and TRBJ1-5; weak D call: TRBD1 (6 bases). Germline CDR1 is SGHRS and CDR2 is YFSETQ. This CDR3 region has 13 residues. Trimming took off 5 bases at V and 6 bases at J, with 12 bases between the two ends. CDR3 sequence (DNA): TGCGCCAGCAGTACAGGGCACGGTCAGCCCCAGCATTTT. Amino acid sequence: CASSTGHGQPQHF.

This clonotype has just a few counts. The genes are TRBV4-1 and TRBJ1-5; D is ambiguous. V was clipped by 1 base and J by 6 bases, with 10 bases between them. CDR1 is MGHRA and CDR2 is YSYEKL in the germline V gene. The CDR3 totals 14 residues. CDR3 DNA: TGCGCCAGCAGCCAAGTTGGGGAATCTCAGCCCCAGCATTTT. This translates into CASSQVGESQPQHF.

Only a few counts were recorded for this clonotype. The chain has TRBV28 and TRBJ2-7; D assignment may be TRBD1 or TRBD2 (7 bases each). Deletions cut 10 bases from V and 3 bases from J, with 16 bases between. CDR3 length: 13 residues. Germline lookup yields CDR1 MDHEN and CDR2 SYDVKM. Here the CDR3 reads CATTSGGDYEQYF. In DNA, the CDR3 is TGTGCCACAACCTCAGGGGGGGACTACGAGCAGTACTTC. Using reference TRBV28 and TRBJ2-7 for the parts outside the CDR3, the full variable domain is DVKVTQSSRYLVKRTGEKVFLECVQDMDHENMFWYRQDPGLGLRLIYFSYDVKMKEKGDIPEGYSVSREKKERFSLILESASTNQTSMYLCATTSGGDYEQYFGPGTRLTVT.

The chain is built from TRBV6-2 or TRBV6-3 and TRBJ2-3; D ambiguous. Germline CDR1 MNHEY, CDR2 SVGEGT. V was cut by 2 bases and J by 3 bases, with 9 bases left in between. The CDR3 contains 14 residues. CDR3 bases: TGTGCCAGCAGTTACCGTCCCGGAACAGATACGCAGTATTTT. Encoded protein: CASSYRPGTDTQYF.